The sequence of this T cell receptor beta chain was determined in a study of blood T cells in healthy people across ages. With respect to this clonotype: Its antigen is undetermined.

It was with a sample-barcoded 5' primer and a J-beta primer mix that a second PCR of roughly 6 to 11 cycles was run. TCRdb ran MiXCR on the 5' RACE reads and lists one entry per CDR3 protein. The sample records around 1.5 million distinct CDR3 sequences, roughly 60% being singletons. General observations from the study: Diversity of TCR beta correlated strongly with naive T cell percentage. Higher diversity and more naive CD4+ cells were features of long-lived donors, compared to aged donors.

This clonotype originated in a man aged 18 to 35 in good health. The sample taken for sequencing was blood.

This CDR3 reads CASSFQGQSTDTQYF. For the CDR3, the DNA is TGTGCCAGCAGCTTCCAGGGACAGTCCACAGATACGCAGTATTTT. The gene calls are TRBV7-9 and TRBJ2-3; TRBD1 agrees at 7 bases. J lost 2 bases, V lost 3 bases, and 5 bases had no gene match. The CDR3 sequence is 15 residues long. The V gene's germline CDR1 is SEHNR and CDR2 FQNEAQ (reference sequence).